This T cell receptor (beta chain) was recorded in a study of CD8 T cells in ankylosing spondylitis. Study results and caveats: Disease-associated clonotypes exhibited CD8+ identity and were relatively infrequent in peripheral blood. There were earlier reports of some motif variants in reactive arthritis synovial fluid and blood. Roughly 8 highly homologous variants formed a TCR beta motif that appeared characteristic of ankylosing spondylitis blood.

The authors made TCR beta libraries by quantitative 5'-RACE with molecular barcodes. TCRdb re-analysed the 5' RACE reads in MiXCR, keeping a single row per CDR3 protein. This sample yields about 96,000 distinct CDR3 sequences, of which approximately 30% are seen a single time; less than 60% belongs to the top ten. Note on this clonotype: The antigen is undetermined.

This clonotype was obtained from a male donor with ankylosing spondylitis or in good health (not recorded which). Sequencing was done on a sample of blood, either unsorted or a sorted T cell fraction (not recorded which).

CDR3 sequence: CAISAGEVLDTQYF. Written as DNA, the CDR3 is TGTGCCATCAGTGCAGGGGAAGTTTTAGATACGCAGTATTTT. V is TRBV10-3 and J is TRBJ2-3, with a possible D match to TRBD1 (6 bases). V was cut by 4 bases and J by 5 bases, with 13 bases left in between. Germline V lookup: CDR1 ENHRY, CDR2 SYGVKD. The CDR3 has 14 amino acids.